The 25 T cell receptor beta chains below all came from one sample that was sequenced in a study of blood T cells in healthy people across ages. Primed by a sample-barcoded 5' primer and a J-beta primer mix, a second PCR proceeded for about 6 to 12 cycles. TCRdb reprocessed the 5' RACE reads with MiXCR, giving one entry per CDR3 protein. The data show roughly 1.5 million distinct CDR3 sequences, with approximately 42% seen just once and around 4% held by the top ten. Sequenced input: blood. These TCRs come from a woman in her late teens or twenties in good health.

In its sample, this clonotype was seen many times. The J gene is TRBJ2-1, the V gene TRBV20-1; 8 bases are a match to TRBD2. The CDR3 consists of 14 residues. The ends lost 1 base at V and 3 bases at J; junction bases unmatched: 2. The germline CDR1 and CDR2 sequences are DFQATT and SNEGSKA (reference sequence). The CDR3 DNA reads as TGCAGTGCTAGAGCACTAGCGGACTACAATGAGCAGTTCTTC. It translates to CSARALADYNEQFF.

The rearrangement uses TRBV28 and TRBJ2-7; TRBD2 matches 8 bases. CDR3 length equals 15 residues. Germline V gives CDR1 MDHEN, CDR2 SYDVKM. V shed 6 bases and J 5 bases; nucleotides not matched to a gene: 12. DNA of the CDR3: TGTGCCAGCAGGGAGTCGGGAGGGCGGTACCACGAGCAGTACTTC. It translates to CASRESGGRYHEQYF. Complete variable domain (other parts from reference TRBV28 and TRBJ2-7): DVKVTQSSRYLVKRTGEKVFLECVQDMDHENMFWYRQDPGLGLRLIYFSYDVKMKEKGDIPEGYSVSREKKERFSLILESASTNQTSMYLCASRESGGRYHEQYFGPGTRLTVT.

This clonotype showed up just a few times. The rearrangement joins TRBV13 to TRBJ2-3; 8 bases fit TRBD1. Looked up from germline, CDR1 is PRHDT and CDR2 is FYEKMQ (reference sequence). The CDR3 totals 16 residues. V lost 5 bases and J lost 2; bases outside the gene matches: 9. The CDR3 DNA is TGTGCCAGCAGCAGGCCCCAGGGGGCCGCCACAGATACGCAGTATTTT. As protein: CASSRPQGAATDTQYF.

CDR3 amino acids: CASSGALAGYNEQFF. In DNA, the CDR3 is TGTGCCAGCAGTGGCGCGCTAGCGGGTTACAATGAGCAGTTCTTC. The rearrangement joins TRBV12-3 or TRBV12-4 to TRBJ2-1; 8 nucleotides align to TRBD2. This CDR3 has 15 amino acids. V trimming: 5 bases; J trimming: 4 bases; junction bases outside the gene matches: 7.

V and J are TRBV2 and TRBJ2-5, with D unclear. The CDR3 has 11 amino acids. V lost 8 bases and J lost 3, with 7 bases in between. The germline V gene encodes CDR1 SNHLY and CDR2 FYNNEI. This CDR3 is CASGQKETQYF. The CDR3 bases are TGTGCCAGCGGGCAGAAAGAGACCCAGTACTTC.

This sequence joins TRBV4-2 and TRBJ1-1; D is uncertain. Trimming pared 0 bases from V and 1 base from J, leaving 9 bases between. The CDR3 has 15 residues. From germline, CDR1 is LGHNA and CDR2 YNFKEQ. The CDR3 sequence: CASSQEGFGNTEAFF. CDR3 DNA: TGTGCCAGCAGCCAAGAAGGGTTCGGGAACACTGAAGCTTTCTTT.

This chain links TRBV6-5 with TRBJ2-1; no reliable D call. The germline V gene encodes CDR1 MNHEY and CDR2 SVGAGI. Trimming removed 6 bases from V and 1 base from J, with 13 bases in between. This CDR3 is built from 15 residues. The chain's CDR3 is CASREDGRSYNEQFF. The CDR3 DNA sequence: TGTGCCAGCAGGGAAGACGGCAGATCCTACAATGAGCAGTTCTTC.

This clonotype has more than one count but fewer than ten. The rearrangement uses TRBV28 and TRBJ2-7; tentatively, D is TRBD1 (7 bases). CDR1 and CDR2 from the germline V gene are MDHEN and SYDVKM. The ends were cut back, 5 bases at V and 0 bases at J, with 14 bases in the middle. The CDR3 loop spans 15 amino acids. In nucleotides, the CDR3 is TGTGCCAGCAGTGGGGGGACAGTTAGCTCCTACGAGCAGTACTTC. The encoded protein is CASSGGTVSSYEQYF. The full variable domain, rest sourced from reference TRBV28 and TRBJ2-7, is DVKVTQSSRYLVKRTGEKVFLECVQDMDHENMFWYRQDPGLGLRLIYFSYDVKMKEKGDIPEGYSVSREKKERFSLILESASTNQTSMYLCASSGGTVSSYEQYFGPGTRLTVT.

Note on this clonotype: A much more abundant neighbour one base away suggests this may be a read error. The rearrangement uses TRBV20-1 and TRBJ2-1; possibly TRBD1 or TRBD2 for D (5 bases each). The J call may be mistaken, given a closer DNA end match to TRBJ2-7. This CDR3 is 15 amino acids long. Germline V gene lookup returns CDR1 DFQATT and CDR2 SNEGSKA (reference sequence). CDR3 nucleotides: TGCAGTGCTGGTGAACCGGGACGGAGCTACAATGAGCAGTACTTC. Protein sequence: CSAGEPGRSYNEQYF.

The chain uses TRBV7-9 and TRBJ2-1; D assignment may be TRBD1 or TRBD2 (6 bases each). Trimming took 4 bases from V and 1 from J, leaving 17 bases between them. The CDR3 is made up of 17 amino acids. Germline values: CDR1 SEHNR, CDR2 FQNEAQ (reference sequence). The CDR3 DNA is TGTGCCAGCAGCTCGAGGCGGGACACCGATTCCTACAATGAGCAGTTCTTC. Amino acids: CASSSRRDTDSYNEQFF.

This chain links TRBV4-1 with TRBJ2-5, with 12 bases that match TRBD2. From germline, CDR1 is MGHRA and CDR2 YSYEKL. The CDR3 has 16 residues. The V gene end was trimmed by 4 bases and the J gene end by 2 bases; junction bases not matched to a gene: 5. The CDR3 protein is CASSPGLAGIQETQYF. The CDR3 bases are TGCGCCAGCAGCCCCGGACTAGCGGGAATTCAAGAGACCCAGTACTTC.

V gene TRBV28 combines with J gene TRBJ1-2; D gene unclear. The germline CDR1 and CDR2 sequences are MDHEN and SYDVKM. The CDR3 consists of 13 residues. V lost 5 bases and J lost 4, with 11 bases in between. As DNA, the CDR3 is TGTGCCAGCAGTCTGAGGGTTTCCTATGGCTACACCTTC. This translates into CASSLRVSYGYTF.

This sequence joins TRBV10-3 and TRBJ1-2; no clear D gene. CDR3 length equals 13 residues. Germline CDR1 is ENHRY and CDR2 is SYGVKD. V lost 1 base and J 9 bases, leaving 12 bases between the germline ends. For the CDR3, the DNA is TGTGCCATCAGTGAGTTTGGGGTGTATAGCTACACCTTC. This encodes CAISEFGVYSYTF.

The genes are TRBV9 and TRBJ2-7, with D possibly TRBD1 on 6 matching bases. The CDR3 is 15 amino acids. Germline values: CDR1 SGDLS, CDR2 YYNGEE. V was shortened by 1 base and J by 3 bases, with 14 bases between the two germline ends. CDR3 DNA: TGTGCCAGCAGCGTATCTGGGGGCATCGGCTACGAGCAGTACTTC. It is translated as CASSVSGGIGYEQYF.

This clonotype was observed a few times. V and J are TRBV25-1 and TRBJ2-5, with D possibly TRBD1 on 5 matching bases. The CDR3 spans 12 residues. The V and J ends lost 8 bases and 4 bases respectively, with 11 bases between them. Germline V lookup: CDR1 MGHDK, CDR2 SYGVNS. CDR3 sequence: CASGQGLETQYF. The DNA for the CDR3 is TGTGCCAGCGGACAAGGCTTAGAGACCCAGTACTTC.

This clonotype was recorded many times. The CDR3 region has the DNA TGTGCCAGCAGTTACGGGACTAGCGGCGAGCAGTACTTC. Translated, it gives CASSYGTSGEQYF. The chain recombines TRBV6-2 or TRBV6-3 with TRBJ2-7, with TRBD2 matching 11 bases. J lost 6 bases, V lost 2 bases, and 0 bases had no gene match. Germline values: CDR1 MNHEY, CDR2 SVGEGT. The CDR3 is 13 residues long.

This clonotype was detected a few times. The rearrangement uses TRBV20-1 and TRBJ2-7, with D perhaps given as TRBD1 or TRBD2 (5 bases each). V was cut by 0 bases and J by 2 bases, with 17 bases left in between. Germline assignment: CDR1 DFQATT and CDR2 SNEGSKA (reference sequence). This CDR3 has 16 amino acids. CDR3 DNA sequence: TGCAGTGCTAGAGACGACGGGACCCTGGCCCCCTACGAGCAGTACTTC. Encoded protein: CSARDDGTLAPYEQYF.

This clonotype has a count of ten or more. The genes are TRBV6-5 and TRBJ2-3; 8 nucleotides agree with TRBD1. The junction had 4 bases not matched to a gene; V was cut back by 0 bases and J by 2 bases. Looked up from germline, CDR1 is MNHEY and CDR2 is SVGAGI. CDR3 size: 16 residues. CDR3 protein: CASSYSPGGSTDTQYF. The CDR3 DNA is TGTGCCAGCAGTTACTCGCCAGGGGGCTCCACAGATACGCAGTATTTT.

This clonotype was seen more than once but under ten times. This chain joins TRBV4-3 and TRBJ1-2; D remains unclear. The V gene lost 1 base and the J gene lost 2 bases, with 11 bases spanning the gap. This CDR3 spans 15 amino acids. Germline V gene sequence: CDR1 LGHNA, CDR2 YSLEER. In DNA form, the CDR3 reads TGCGCCAGCAGCCAAGGGGCAAGGGCCAACTATGGCTACACCTTC. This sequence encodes CASSQGARANYGYTF.

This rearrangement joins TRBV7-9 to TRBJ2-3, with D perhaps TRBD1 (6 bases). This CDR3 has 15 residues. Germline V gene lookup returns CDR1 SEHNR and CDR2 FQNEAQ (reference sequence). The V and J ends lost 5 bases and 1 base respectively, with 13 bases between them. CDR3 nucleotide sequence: TGTGCCAGCAGCCAGGGGCTCCCTGGCACAGATACGCAGTATTTT. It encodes CASSQGLPGTDTQYF.

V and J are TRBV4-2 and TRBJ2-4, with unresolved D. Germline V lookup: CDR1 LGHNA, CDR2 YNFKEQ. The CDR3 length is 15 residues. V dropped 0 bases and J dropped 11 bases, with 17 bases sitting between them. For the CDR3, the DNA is TGTGCCAGCAGCCAAGACTGGGGAACGGGCGGCGTTCAGTACTTC. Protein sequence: CASSQDWGTGGVQYF.

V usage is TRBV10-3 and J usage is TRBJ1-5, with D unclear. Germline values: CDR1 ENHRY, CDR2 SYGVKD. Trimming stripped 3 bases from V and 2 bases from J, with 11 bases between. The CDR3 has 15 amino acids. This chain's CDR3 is CAISDSGFGNQPQHF. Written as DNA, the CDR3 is TGTGCCATCAGTGACTCGGGGTTCGGCAATCAGCCCCAGCATTTT.

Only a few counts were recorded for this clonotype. CDR3 DNA: TGTGCCAGCAGCTTCCCGTGGTGTAGCAATCAGCCCCAGCATTTT. Translated: CASSFPWCSNQPQHF. This chain connects TRBV12-1 to TRBJ1-5. TRBV12-1 is a listed pseudogene. The CDR3 totals 15 residues.

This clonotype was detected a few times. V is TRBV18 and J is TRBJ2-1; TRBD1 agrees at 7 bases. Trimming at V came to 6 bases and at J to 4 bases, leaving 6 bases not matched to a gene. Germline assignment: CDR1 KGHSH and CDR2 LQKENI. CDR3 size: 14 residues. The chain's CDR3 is CASSAGTEYNEQFF. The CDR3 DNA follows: TGTGCCAGCTCGGCCGGGACAGAGTACAATGAGCAGTTCTTC.

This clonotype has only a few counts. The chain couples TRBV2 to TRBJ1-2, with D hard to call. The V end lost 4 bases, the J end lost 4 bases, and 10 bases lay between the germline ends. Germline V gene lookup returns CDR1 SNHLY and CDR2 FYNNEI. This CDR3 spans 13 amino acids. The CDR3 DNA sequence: TGTGCCAGCAGTGGAGGAGCCCCCTATGGCTACACCTTC. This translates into CASSGGAPYGYTF.